The next 24 T cell receptor beta chains were all read from a single sample in a study of T-cell reconstitution after alpha-beta-depleted transplantation in children. A TCRbeta library incorporating unique molecular identifiers was prepared. TCRdb called the PCR reads again in MiXCR, with one record for every CDR3 protein. The repertoire holds fewer than 550,000 distinct CDR3 sequences, with around 10% as singletons. The material sequenced was PBMCs, mostly from graft donor cells, taken 180 days after TCRalphabeta/CD19-depleted stem cell transplant. The receptors come from a female patient younger than 10 who had a stem cell transplant for aplastic anemia, so the T cells may come from the graft donor.

The chain is built from TRBV5-1 and TRBJ1-2; D gene ambiguous. Trimming left V 4 bases short and J 3 bases short, with 16 bases between. Germline V gives CDR1 SGHRS, CDR2 YFSETQ. The length of the CDR3 is 15 residues. The CDR3 loop is CASSRTIPPDYGYTF. DNA for the CDR3: TGCGCCAGCAGCCGTACAATCCCTCCTGACTATGGCTACACCTTC.

This chain joins TRBV25-1 and TRBJ2-6; tentatively, D is TRBD1 or TRBD2 (5 bases each). Trimming shortened V by 7 bases and J by 1 base, and 14 bases separated the two germline ends. Looked up from germline, CDR1 is MGHDK and CDR2 is SYGVNS. The CDR3 is 16 amino acids. CDR3 residues: CASTERDRSGANVLTF. In nucleotides, the CDR3 is TGTGCCAGCACCGAAAGGGACCGATCTGGGGCCAACGTCCTGACTTTC.

There are many counts of this clonotype. This sequence joins TRBV20-1 and TRBJ1-5, with D tentatively TRBD1 (6 bases). Per germline, CDR1 DFQATT and CDR2 SNEGSKA (reference sequence). The CDR3 length is 12 residues. With 3 bases removed from V and 8 bases from J, the gap between germline ends came to 11 bases. The CDR3 sequence: CSASTGQEPQHF. CDR3 nucleotide sequence: TGCAGTGCTAGTACAGGGCAGGAGCCCCAGCATTTT.

This clonotype was picked up a small number of times. The chain uses TRBV28 and TRBJ1-2; weak D call: TRBD1 (6 bases). Germline CDR1 MDHEN, CDR2 SYDVKM. This CDR3 is built from 12 residues. Trimming pared 7 bases from V and 7 bases from J, leaving 13 bases between. CDR3 sequence reads: CASNTGRGGYTF. In DNA form, the CDR3 reads TGTGCCAGCAATACAGGGCGTGGTGGCTACACCTTC.

This clonotype was found many times. The chain is built from TRBV28 and TRBJ2-7, with 7 positions matching TRBD1. In germline, CDR1 is MDHEN, CDR2 SYDVKM. Trimming cost V 7 bases and J 7 bases; bases outside gene matches: 7. The CDR3 spans 12 residues. CDR3 sequence (DNA): TGTGCCAGCAAGAGGGGGCCGCGGGAGCAGTACTTC. Protein: CASKRGPREQYF. The full variable domain, completed using reference TRBV28 and TRBJ2-7, is DVKVTQSSRYLVKRTGEKVFLECVQDMDHENMFWYRQDPGLGLRLIYFSYDVKMKEKGDIPEGYSVSREKKERFSLILESASTNQTSMYLCASKRGPREQYFGPGTRLTVT.

This clonotype was seen more than once but under ten times. V gene TRBV20-1 combines with J gene TRBJ2-3; D is possibly TRBD2 (6 bases). The CDR3 sequence is 15 residues long. The V and J ends lost 3 bases and 5 bases respectively, with 18 bases between them. Germline V gives CDR1 DFQATT, CDR2 SNEGSKA (reference sequence). CDR3 sequence reads: CSASPPIAVGDTQYF. The CDR3 nucleotides are TGCAGTGCTAGTCCGCCCATAGCGGTCGGAGATACGCAGTATTTT.

This clonotype was seen at least ten times. The rearrangement uses TRBV10-3 and TRBJ2-3; 7 nucleotides match TRBD1. The CDR3 totals 15 residues. Germline V gene lookup returns CDR1 ENHRY and CDR2 SYGVKD. V trimming: 5 bases; J trimming: 2 bases; junction bases outside the gene matches: 7. This CDR3 reads CAISPGQTHTDTQYF. The CDR3 DNA follows: TGTGCCATCAGTCCGGGACAGACTCACACAGATACGCAGTATTTT.

This clonotype was picked up a small number of times. The CDR3 protein is CASSFGTSVETQYF. CDR3 coding DNA: TGTGCCAGCAGTTTTGGGACCAGCGTCGAGACCCAGTACTTC. The genes are TRBV12-3 or TRBV12-4 and TRBJ2-5; D is tentatively TRBD1 or TRBD2 (5 bases each). The CDR3 totals 14 residues. The germline V and J ends were trimmed by 3 bases and 5 bases, with 13 bases remaining between them.

This clonotype was observed a handful of times. The V gene is TRBV10-3, the J gene TRBJ2-7; D may correspond to TRBD1 or TRBD2 (5 bases each). This CDR3 is 13 amino acids long. Germline V gene sequence: CDR1 ENHRY, CDR2 SYGVKD. V lost 11 bases, J lost 7 bases, and 21 bases lay in between. The CDR3 loop reads CAGRGVSFGEQYF. Here the CDR3 DNA reads TGTGCCGGTCGAGGGGTCTCGTTCGGGGAGCAGTACTTC.

The V call is TRBV24-1, the J call TRBJ2-1; 7 bases are shared with TRBD2. This CDR3 has 17 amino acids. CDR1 and CDR2 from the germline V gene are KGHDR and SFDVKD. The V and J ends lost 4 bases and 3 bases, in that order; junction bases with no gene match: 11. This chain's CDR3 is CATSEHKRGPIYNEQFF. CDR3 DNA: TGTGCCACCAGTGAACATAAGCGGGGACCAATCTACAATGAGCAGTTCTTC.

This clonotype was recorded a few times. The V gene is TRBV2, the J gene TRBJ2-1; D unresolved. The length of the CDR3 is 12 residues. The V end lost 4 bases, the J end lost 7 bases, and 8 bases lay between the germline ends. Germline CDR1 SNHLY, CDR2 FYNNEI. The CDR3, as DNA: TGTGCCAGCAGTGGATCTAGGAATGAGCAGTTCTTC. Its protein is CASSGSRNEQFF.

CDR3 amino acids: CASDLPPDTQYF. CDR3 nucleotides: TGTGCCTCGGACCTTCCCCCAGATACGCAGTATTTT. V usage is TRBV7-9 and J usage is TRBJ2-3; no clear D. This CDR3 is built from 12 residues. V lost 11 bases, J lost 4 bases, and 13 bases lay in between. Germline V lookup: CDR1 SEHNR, CDR2 FQNEAQ (reference sequence).

CDR3 residues: CSARWQFSYNEQFF. The CDR3, as DNA: TGCAGTGCTAGATGGCAGTTTTCCTACAATGAGCAGTTCTTC. The V call is TRBV20-1, the J call TRBJ2-1; D is unresolved. The germline CDR1 and CDR2 sequences are DFQATT and SNEGSKA (reference sequence). The CDR3 contains 14 residues. The germline V and J ends were trimmed by 2 bases and 1 base, with 9 bases remaining between them.

The chain has TRBV6-1 and TRBJ1-2, with TRBD1 as a possible D gene (6 bases). Germline V lookup: CDR1 MNHNS, CDR2 SASEGT. V lost 8 bases, J lost 2 bases, and 15 bases lay in between. CDR3 length equals 14 residues. CDR3 sequence (DNA): TGTGCCAGCCGGGGCCGGGGGGGCAACTATGGCTACACCTTC. Its protein is CASRGRGGNYGYTF.

V is TRBV6-5 and J is TRBJ2-3; 7 nucleotides line up with TRBD2. The V gene end was trimmed by 2 bases and the J gene end by 0 bases; junction bases not matched to a gene: 2. From germline, CDR1 is MNHEY and CDR2 SVGAGI. There are 15 residues in the CDR3. CDR3 loop: CASSYMTSSTDTQYF. CDR3 sequence (DNA): TGTGCCAGCAGTTACATGACTAGCAGCACAGATACGCAGTATTTT.

In its sample, this clonotype was seen a few times. V gene TRBV7-9 combines with J gene TRBJ2-5, with 10 bases aligning to TRBD1. V lost 5 bases to trimming and J lost 5 bases; unmatched junction nucleotides: 8. Germline loops: CDR1 SEHNR, CDR2 FQNEAQ (reference sequence). The CDR3 covers 15 residues. The CDR3 DNA reads as TGTGCCAGCAGCCCGACAGGGGGCGGGAGGGAGACCCAGTACTTC. It encodes CASSPTGGGRETQYF.

In its sample, this clonotype was seen a few times. The chain employs TRBV7-6 and TRBJ2-1, with TRBD2 matching 7 bases. Germline V lookup: CDR1 SGHVS, CDR2 FNYEAQ. The CDR3 sequence is 14 residues long. The V segment lost 5 bases and the J segment 6 bases; nucleotides outside the gene matches: 7. This chain's CDR3 is CASSVRRTSNEQFF. The CDR3 DNA reads TGTGCCAGCAGCGTAAGGCGGACTAGCAATGAGCAGTTCTTC.

This clonotype was found a few times. V is TRBV25-1 and J is TRBJ1-2; no reliable D call. Trimming left V 3 bases short and J 7 bases short, with 18 bases between. The V gene's germline CDR1 is MGHDK and CDR2 SYGVNS. This CDR3 has 15 residues. CDR3 in amino acids: CASSDPSSGSSGYTF. CDR3 coding DNA: TGTGCCAGCAGTGACCCCTCGTCAGGATCTTCTGGCTACACCTTC.

The J gene is TRBJ2-5, the V gene TRBV6-2 or TRBV6-3, with 9 bases that match TRBD2. The trim removed 2 bases at V and 0 bases at J, leaving 7 bases unmatched. Germline values: CDR1 MNHEY, CDR2 SVGEGT. CDR3 length: 17 amino acids. The DNA of the CDR3 is TGTGCCAGCAGTTACGCTATTACTAGCGGGCACCAAGAGACCCAGTACTTC. Amino acids: CASSYAITSGHQETQYF.

This clonotype was observed at least ten times. The V gene is TRBV7-8, the J gene TRBJ2-2; 7 nucleotides match TRBD2. The CDR3 has 16 residues. Germline loops: CDR1 SGHVS, CDR2 FQNEAQ. Trimming at V came to 4 bases and at J to 6 bases, leaving 11 bases not matched to a gene. The CDR3 DNA sequence: TGTGCCAGCAGCTCCCGACTAGCCGCCAGGTCCGGGGAGCTGTTTTTT. Translation: CASSSRLAARSGELFF.

This chain's CDR3 is CSALGQGWLETQYF. In DNA, the CDR3 is TGCAGCGCCTTGGGGCAGGGGTGGTTGGAGACCCAGTACTTC. The rearrangement joins TRBV29-1 to TRBJ2-5, with a possible D match to TRBD1 (6 bases). CDR1 SQVTM and CDR2 ANQGSEA come from the germline V gene. There are 14 residues in the CDR3. Trimming removed 7 bases at V and 5 bases at J, with 20 bases between.

This clonotype was found many times. The chain has TRBV6-6 and TRBJ2-6, with a possible D match to TRBD2 (5 bases). The germline V gene encodes CDR1 MNHNY and CDR2 SVGAGI (reference sequence). This CDR3 contains 13 residues. V was trimmed by 10 bases and J by 0 bases, leaving 7 bases between them. CDR3 protein: CATGNSGANVLTF. The DNA for the CDR3 is TGTGCCACCGGGAACTCTGGGGCCAACGTCCTGACTTTC.

This chain uses TRBV5-1 with TRBJ1-1; 7 positions agree with TRBD1. CDR3 length: 14 residues. The J segment lost 1 base and the V segment lost 4 bases, leaving 4 bases of the junction unmatched. CDR1 and CDR2 from the germline V gene are SGHRS and YFSETQ. CDR3 sequence (DNA): TGCGCCAGCAGCGTGGGACAGCAGAACACTGAAGCTTTCTTT. As protein: CASSVGQQNTEAFF.

This clonotype occurred many times. This chain joins TRBV18 and TRBJ2-2; D call uncertain. This CDR3 contains 13 residues. Trimming shortened V by 4 bases and J by 6 bases, and 9 bases separated the two germline ends. CDR1 KGHSH and CDR2 LQKENI come from the germline V gene. CDR3 sequence reads: CASSQRPAGELFF. CDR3 bases: TGTGCCAGCTCACAGAGGCCAGCCGGGGAGCTGTTTTTT.